The 21 T cell receptor beta chains given below trace back to one sample, sequenced in a study of PD-L1 blockade in urothelial cancer. Documented time point: pretreatment peripheral blood. Method: immunoSEQ multiplex PCR; TCRdb's copy keeps in-frame clones and lacks some. The sample yields some 65,000 clones, 81% seen once. Specimen: PBMCs, collected around atezolizumab (anti-PD-L1) treatment. The receptors come from a man between 65 and 85 years old with urothelial cancer.

V gene TRBV6-6 combines with J gene TRBJ2-1; 8 bases fit TRBD1. The germline V gene encodes CDR1 MNHNY and CDR2 SVGAGI (reference sequence). The CDR3 extends over 14 amino acids. V lost 0 bases to trimming and J lost 13 bases; unmatched junction nucleotides: 8. The CDR3 DNA is TGTGCCAGCAGTTACTCCACCGGACAGGGCGCCCAGTTCTTC. This codes for CASSYSTGQGAQFF.

CDR3 residues: CSAKTSGSVYEQYF. In DNA form, the CDR3 reads TGCAGCGCAAAGACTAGCGGGAGTGTGTACGAGCAGTACTTC. V and J are TRBV29-1 and TRBJ2-7; 12 bases agree with TRBD2. V dropped 7 bases and J dropped 4; count of bases not matched to a gene: 8. Germline lookup yields CDR1 SQVTM and CDR2 ANQGSEA. CDR3 length: 14 residues.

The chain joins TRBV19 to TRBJ1-2; 9 bases fit TRBD1. The germline gives CDR1 LNHDA, CDR2 SQIVND (reference sequence). CDR3 length equals 15 residues. Germline trimming cut 7 bases from V and 4 bases from J; bases unmatched to any gene: 10. The CDR3 spells CASTPRDRDFYGYTF. Here the CDR3 DNA reads TGTGCCAGTACCCCCCGGGACAGGGATTTCTATGGCTACACCTTC.

The chain employs TRBV18 and TRBJ2-5; TRBD1 matches 9 bases. Germline CDR1 and CDR2: KGHSH and LQKENI. The CDR3 is 15 residues long. Losses at the gene ends were 4 bases for V and 3 bases for J; bases not matched to a gene: 6. The CDR3 sequence: CASSLNTGGEETQYF. CDR3 nucleotides: TGTGCCAGCTCACTTAACACAGGGGGCGAAGAGACCCAGTACTTC.

J is TRBJ1-2 and V is TRBV19, with D unclear. Trimming stripped 3 bases from V and 2 bases from J, with 13 bases between. There are 15 residues in the CDR3. From germline, CDR1 is LNHDA and CDR2 SQIVND (reference sequence). CDR3 residues: CASSMEVRRNYGYTF. DNA of the CDR3: TGTGCCAGTAGTATGGAAGTCAGGAGGAACTATGGCTACACCTTC. The full variable domain, completed using reference TRBV19 and TRBJ1-2, is DGGITQSPKYLFRKEGQNVTLSCEQNLNHDAMYWYRQDPGQGLRLIYYSQIVNDFQKGDIAEGYSVSREKKESFPLTVTSAQKNPTAFYLCASSMEVRRNYGYTFGSGTRLTVV.

The rearrangement links TRBV7-9 to TRBJ2-1, with TRBD2 matching over 8 bases. V trimming: 11 bases; J trimming: 10 bases; junction bases outside the gene matches: 16. The CDR3 runs 14 residues. CDR1 and CDR2 (germline): SEHNR, FQNEAQ (reference sequence). The CDR3 here is CAARRSGSSGEQFF. CDR3 DNA sequence: TGTGCCGCCCGGCGGAGCGGGAGTTCAGGGGAGCAGTTCTTC.

This rearrangement joins TRBV19 to TRBJ1-1, with D unresolved. CDR1 and CDR2 from the germline V gene are LNHDA and SQIVND (reference sequence). The CDR3 consists of 15 residues. The germline V and J ends were trimmed by 7 bases and 4 bases, with 19 bases remaining between them. The CDR3 nucleotides are TGTGCCAGTAACGAACCACAGAAGGTTGGCACTGAAGCTTTCTTT. Translation gives CASNEPQKVGTEAFF.

This clone came up many times. The V call is TRBV6-5, the J call TRBJ1-3; D perhaps matches TRBD1 (5 bases). V lost 0 bases, J lost 0 bases, and 9 bases lay in between. There are 16 residues in the CDR3. CDR1 MNHEY and CDR2 SVGAGI come from the germline V gene. CDR3 DNA: TGTGCCAGCAGTTACTCAAAGGGGATCTCTGGAAACACCATATATTTT. Protein sequence: CASSYSKGISGNTIYF.

This clone was recorded once. The chain combines TRBV4-2 with TRBJ2-3; 9 bases are a match to TRBD2. CDR3 length equals 19 residues. Germline V gives CDR1 LGHNA, CDR2 YNFKEQ. V shed 4 bases, J shed 2 bases, and the junction held 16 bases outside the gene matches. The CDR3, as DNA: TGTGCCAGCAGCCCAACGATATGGACTAGCGTGGGGAACACAGATACGCAGTATTTT. Its translation is CASSPTIWTSVGNTDTQYF.

The rearrangement joins TRBV6-4 to TRBJ1-1, with 8 bases aligning to TRBD1. The CDR3 sequence is 15 residues long. CDR1 and CDR2 (germline): MRHNA, SNTAGT. J was trimmed by 6 bases and V by 4 bases; bases with no gene match: 10. CDR3 sequence reads: CASSATGGKIAEAFF. CDR3 coding DNA: TGTGCCAGCAGTGCCACAGGGGGTAAGATCGCTGAAGCTTTCTTT.

This clone was seen more than once but under ten times. This rearrangement joins TRBV18 to TRBJ1-5; D remains unclear. The CDR3 has 13 amino acids. V gave up 3 bases and J gave up 4 bases, with 7 bases separating them. Germline-derived CDR1 and CDR2 are KGHSH and LQKENI. The CDR3 DNA is TGTGCCAGCTCACCGGGAGGAAATCAGCCCCAGCATTTT. Protein product: CASSPGGNQPQHF.

A remark on this clone: A junction boundary mismatches the germline segment, possibly from a read error. The chain couples TRBV5-1 to TRBJ1-2; TRBD1 agrees at 7 bases. Germline V gene lookup returns CDR1 SGHRS and CDR2 YFSETQ. This CDR3 is 14 amino acids long. The CDR3 loop is CASSLTTGNFGYTF. The CDR3 DNA sequence: TGCGCCAGCAGCCTGACGACAGGGAACTTTGGCTACACCTTC.

The V gene is TRBV9, the J gene TRBJ2-2; 7 bases fit TRBD1. J was trimmed by 4 bases and V by 2 bases; bases with no gene match: 5. Germline CDR1 is SGDLS and CDR2 is YYNGEE. This CDR3 spans 15 amino acids. Here the CDR3 reads CASSVTGKSTGELFF. The CDR3 bases are TGTGCCAGCAGCGTGACAGGGAAAAGCACCGGGGAGCTGTTTTTT.

The V and J genes are TRBV28 and TRBJ2-7, with a weak D call TRBD1 (6 bases). Germline V lookup: CDR1 MDHEN, CDR2 SYDVKM. V was shortened by 2 bases and J by 5 bases, with 13 bases between the two germline ends. The CDR3 has 14 amino acids. The CDR3 sequence: CASSLGTSVNEQYF. The CDR3 coding sequence is TGTGCCAGCAGTTTAGGGACATCGGTTAACGAGCAGTACTTC.

The gene calls are TRBV28 and TRBJ2-7; D is possibly TRBD1 (5 bases). The V end was cut by 3 bases, the J end by 2 bases, with 11 bases between. The CDR3 length is 14 residues. In germline, CDR1 is MDHEN, CDR2 SYDVKM. The CDR3 protein is CASSLSRVTYEQYF. The CDR3 DNA sequence: TGTGCCAGCAGTTTGTCCAGGGTTACCTACGAGCAGTACTTC.

The V gene is TRBV2, the J gene TRBJ2-2; perhaps TRBD1 as D (6 bases). The CDR3 totals 14 residues. CDR1 is SNHLY and CDR2 is FYNNEI in the germline V gene. Trimming took 10 bases from V and 5 from J, leaving 17 bases between them. CDR3 coding DNA: TGTGCCACCCGTCCGGCAGGGGCTACCGGGGAGCTGTTTTTT. Residues: CATRPAGATGELFF. The variable domain in full, with the rest retrieved from reference TRBV2 and TRBJ2-2, is EPEVTQTPSHQVTQMGQEVILRCVPISNHLYFYWYRQILGQKVEFLVSFYNNEISEKSEIFDDQFSVERPDGSNFTLKIRSTKLEDSAMYFCATRPAGATGELFFGEGSRLTVL.

V gene TRBV6-1 combines with J gene TRBJ2-7; 7 bases align to TRBD2. V shed 1 base and J 6 bases; nucleotides not matched to a gene: 6. Germline CDR1 is MNHNS and CDR2 is SASEGT. This CDR3 is built from 14 residues. CDR3 loop: CASSEEAGVGEQYF. CDR3 DNA: TGTGCCAGCAGTGAAGAGGCGGGAGTGGGCGAGCAGTACTTC.

The V and J genes are TRBV4-1 and TRBJ2-1; 9 positions agree with TRBD2. From germline, CDR1 is MGHRA and CDR2 YSYEKL. J gave up 6 bases and V 3 bases, and 12 bases lay outside the gene matches. The CDR3 extends over 17 amino acids. CDR3 protein: CASSQPLGTSPPNEQFF. For the CDR3, the DNA is TGCGCCAGCAGCCAGCCCCTCGGGACTAGCCCACCCAATGAGCAGTTCTTC.

This clone was picked up one time. The V gene is TRBV6-4, the J gene TRBJ2-3, with 12 positions matching TRBD2. This CDR3 has 17 amino acids. Germline lookup yields CDR1 MRHNA and CDR2 SNTAGT. J gave up 5 bases and V 2 bases, and 8 bases lay outside the gene matches. This CDR3 is CASSDPRLAGEVDTQYF. CDR3 sequence (DNA): TGTGCCAGCAGTGACCCGCGACTAGCGGGAGAAGTAGATACGCAGTATTTT.

This clone was observed a single time. This sequence joins TRBV6-5 and TRBJ1-2, with 8 bases lining up with TRBD1. Germline V gene data show CDR1 as MNHEY and CDR2 as SVGAGI. J lost 6 bases, V lost 6 bases, and 6 bases had no gene match. The CDR3 runs to 13 residues. CDR3 amino acids: CASSQDRVNGYTF. The DNA for the CDR3 is TGTGCCAGCAGCCAGGACAGGGTTAATGGCTACACCTTC.

This clone was observed once. V and J are TRBV5-1 and TRBJ2-1, with D possibly matching TRBD2 (6 bases). CDR1 and CDR2 (germline): SGHRS, YFSETQ. This CDR3 has 15 residues. V was pared by 0 bases and J by 4 bases, with 11 bases between. The CDR3 DNA reads TGCGCCAGCAGCTTGGGTTCTAGCGCGTACAATGAGCAGTTCTTC. Residues: CASSLGSSAYNEQFF.